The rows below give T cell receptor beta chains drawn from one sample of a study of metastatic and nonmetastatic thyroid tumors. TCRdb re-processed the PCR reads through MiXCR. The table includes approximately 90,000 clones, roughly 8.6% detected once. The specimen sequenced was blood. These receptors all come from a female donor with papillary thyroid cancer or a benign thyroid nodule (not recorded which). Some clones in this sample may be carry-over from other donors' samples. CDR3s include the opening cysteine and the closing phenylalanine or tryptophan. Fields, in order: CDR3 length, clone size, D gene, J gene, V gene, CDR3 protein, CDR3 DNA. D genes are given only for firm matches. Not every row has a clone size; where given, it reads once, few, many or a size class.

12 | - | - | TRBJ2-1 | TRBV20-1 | CSARQGPNEQFF | TGCAGTGCTAGGCAGGGTCCCAATGAGCAGTTCTTC
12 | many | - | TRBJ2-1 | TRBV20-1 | CSAPDRTDEQFF | TGCAGTGCCCCCGACAGGACGGATGAGCAGTTCTTC
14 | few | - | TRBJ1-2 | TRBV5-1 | CASSSTYAGHGSTF | TGCGCCAGCAGCTCGACCTATGCCGGTCATGGCTCCACCTTC
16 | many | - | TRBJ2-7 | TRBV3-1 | CASSQVNVGSSYEQYF | TGTGCCAGCAGCCAAGTTAACGTGGGGAGTAGCTACGAGCAGTACTTC
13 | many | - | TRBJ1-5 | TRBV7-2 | CASSLGVDQPQHF | TGTGCCAGCAGCTTAGGGGTGGATCAGCCCCAGCATTTT
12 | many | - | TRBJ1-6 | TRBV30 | CAWRTSNSPLHF | TGTGCCTGGAGGACAAGTAATTCACCCCTCCACTTT
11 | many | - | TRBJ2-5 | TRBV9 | CASSIKETQYF | TGTGCCAGCAGCATAAAAGAGACCCAGTACTTC
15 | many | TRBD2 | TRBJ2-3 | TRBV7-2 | CASSLGGLAGDTQYF | TGTGCCAGCAGCTTAGGGGGGCTAGCGGGAGATACGCAGTATTTT
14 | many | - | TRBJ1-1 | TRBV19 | CASSISHMNTEAFF | TGTGCCAGTAGTATCTCTCATATGAACACTGAAGCTTTCTTT
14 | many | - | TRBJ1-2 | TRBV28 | CASSLSGGHYGYTF | TGTGCCAGCAGTTTATCCGGTGGACACTATGGCTACACCTTC
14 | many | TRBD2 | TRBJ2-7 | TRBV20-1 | CSAEPGLAIYKQYF | TGCAGTGCGGAACCGGGACTAGCGATCTACAAGCAGTACTTC
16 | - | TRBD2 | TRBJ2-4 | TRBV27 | CASSPLSSGVLSIQYF | TGTGCCAGCAGCCCACTGAGTAGCGGGGTTTTGAGCATTCAGTACTTC
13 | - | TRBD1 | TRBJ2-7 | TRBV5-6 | CATGQGTAGEQYF | TGTGCCACCGGACAGGGGACGGCGGGAGAGCAGTACTTC
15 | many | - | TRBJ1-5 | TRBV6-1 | CASSPDGDSNQPQHF | TGTGCCAGCAGTCCGGACGGAGATAGCAATCAGCCCCAGCATTTT
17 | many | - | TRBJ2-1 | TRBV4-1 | CASSQVRGPNSHNEQFF | TGCGCCAGCAGCCAAGTCCGGGGCCCAAATTCCCACAATGAGCAGTTCTTC
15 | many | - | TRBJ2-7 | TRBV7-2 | CASSLEGGAGHEQYF | TGTGCCAGCAGCTTAGAAGGGGGGGCCGGGCACGAGCAGTACTTC
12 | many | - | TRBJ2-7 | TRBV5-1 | CASSLGQYEQYF | TGCGCCAGCAGCTTGGGACAGTACGAGCAGTACTTC
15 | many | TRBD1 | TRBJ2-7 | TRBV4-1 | CASSQGQGDPYEQYF | TGCGCCAGCAGCCAAGGACAGGGGGACCCCTACGAGCAGTACTTC
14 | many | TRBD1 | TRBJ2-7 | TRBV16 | CASSQSPGGYEQYF | TGTGCCAGCAGCCAATCGCCAGGGGGCTACGAGCAGTACTTC
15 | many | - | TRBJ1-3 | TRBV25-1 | CASSESRLVGNTIYF | TGTGCCAGCAGTGAATCTCGACTAGTTGGAAACACCATATATTTT
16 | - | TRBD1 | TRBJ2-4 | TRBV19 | CASSPQGRGAKNIQYF | TGTGCCAGTAGTCCACAGGGGCGTGGAGCCAAAAACATTCAGTACTTC
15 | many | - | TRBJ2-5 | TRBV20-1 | CSASSPGGAQETQYF | TGCAGTGCTAGCTCCCCAGGGGGGGCACAAGAGACCCAGTACTTC
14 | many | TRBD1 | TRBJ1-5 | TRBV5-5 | CASSLVTGRQPQHF | TGTGCCAGCAGCTTGGTGACAGGGCGGCAGCCCCAGCATTTT
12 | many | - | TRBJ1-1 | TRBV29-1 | CSVNRGNTEAFF | TGCAGCGTAAACCGGGGAAACACTGAAGCTTTCTTT
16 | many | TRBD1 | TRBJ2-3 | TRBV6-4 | CASSDTTGGGTDTQYF | TGTGCCAGCAGTGACACTACAGGGGGCGGCACAGATACGCAGTATTTT
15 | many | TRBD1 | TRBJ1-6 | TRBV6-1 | CASSEVVDRASPLHF | TGTGCCAGCAGTGAAGTAGTCGACAGGGCTTCTCCCCTCCACTTT
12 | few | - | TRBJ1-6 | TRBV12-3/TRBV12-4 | CASSLTSSPLHF | TGTGCCAGCAGTTTAACCAGTTCACCCCTCCACTTT
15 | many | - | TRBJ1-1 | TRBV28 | CASSSGGAYGTEAFF | TGTGCCAGCAGTTCGGGGGGGGCGTACGGCACTGAAGCTTTCTTT
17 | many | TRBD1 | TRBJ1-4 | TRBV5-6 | CASSVPGTGGGDEKLFF | TGTGCCAGCAGCGTTCCCGGGACAGGGGGAGGGGATGAAAAACTGTTTTTT
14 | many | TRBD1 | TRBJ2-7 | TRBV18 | CASSQTGGDYEQYF | TGTGCCAGCTCACAGACAGGGGGCGACTACGAGCAGTACTTC
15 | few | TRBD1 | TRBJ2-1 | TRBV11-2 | CASSFRQGAYNEQFF | TGTGCCAGCAGCTTCCGGCAGGGGGCCTACAATGAGCAGTTCTTC
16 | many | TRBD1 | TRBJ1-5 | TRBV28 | CASSLSGQGQYQPQHF | TGTGCCAGCAGTTTGTCAGGACAGGGGCAATATCAGCCCCAGCATTTT
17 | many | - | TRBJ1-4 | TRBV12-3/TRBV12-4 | CASIQRGPFSYNEKLFF | TGTGCCAGCATACAAAGGGGCCCCTTCTCATATAATGAAAAACTGTTTTTT
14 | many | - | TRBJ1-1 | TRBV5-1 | CASSLSDGNTEAFF | TGTGCCAGCAGCTTATCGGACGGGAACACTGAAGCTTTCTTT
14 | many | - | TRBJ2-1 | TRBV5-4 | CASSREGSRNEQFF | TGTGCCAGCAGCCGAGAGGGGTCGAGGAATGAGCAGTTCTTC
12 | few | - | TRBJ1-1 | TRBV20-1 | CSARDLVGKAFF | TGCAGTGCTAGAGATCTAGTAGGGAAAGCTTTCTTT
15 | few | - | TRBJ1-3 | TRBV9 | CASSVIGDSGNTIYF | TGTGCCAGCAGCGTAATTGGGGATTCTGGAAACACCATATATTTT
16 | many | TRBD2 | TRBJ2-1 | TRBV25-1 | CASSPPTTSGHNEQFF | TGTGCCAGCAGCCCCCCGACGACTAGCGGACACAATGAGCAGTTCTTC
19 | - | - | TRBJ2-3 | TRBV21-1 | CASNPSPGYGVSSTDTQYF | TGTGCCAGCAATCCCAGCCCCGGCTATGGCGTTTCTAGCACAGATACGCAGTATTTT
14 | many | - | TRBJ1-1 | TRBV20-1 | CSAVGPSLNTEAFF | TGCAGTGCTGTGGGACCGTCGTTGAACACTGAAGCTTTCTTT
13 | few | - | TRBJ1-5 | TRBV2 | CASSERGYKPQHF | TGTGCCAGCAGTGAAAGGGGGTACAAGCCCCAGCATTTT
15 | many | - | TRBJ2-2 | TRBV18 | CASSLRTENTGELFF | TGTGCCAGCTCACTTCGGACAGAGAACACCGGGGAGCTGTTTTTT
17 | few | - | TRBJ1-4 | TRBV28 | CASSWLLGSKTNEKLFF | TGTGCCAGCAGTTGGCTCCTGGGTTCTAAGACTAATGAAAAACTGTTTTTT
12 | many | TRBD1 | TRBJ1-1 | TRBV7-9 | CASSLVSGGAFF | TGTGCCAGCAGCTTAGTGTCAGGGGGAGCTTTCTTT
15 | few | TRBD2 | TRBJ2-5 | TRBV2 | CASGGDSGGQETQYF | TGTGCCAGCGGGGGTGATAGCGGGGGCCAAGAGACCCAGTACTTC
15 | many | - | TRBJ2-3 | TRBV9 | CASSVRAETTDTQYF | TGTGCCAGCAGCGTACGAGCGGAGACCACAGATACGCAGTATTTT